This T cell receptor beta chain was identified in a study of shared clonotypes between healthy human individuals. CDR1 is LGHNA, CDR2 YSLEER, per germline. CDR3 size: 15 residues. Trimming shortened V by 1 base and J by 0 bases, and 9 bases separated the two germline ends. Produced via immunoSEQ multiplex PCR; TCRdb's table is partial and in-frame only. The data contain about 2.2 million clones, around 93% of them singletons. Only CD45RO-negative cells positively selected for CCR7 counted as naive CD8 cells, so terminally differentiated effector memory CD45RA+ cells were excluded. This clone was recorded only once.

The receptor's source is a man aged 18 to 29 in good health. Some clones in this sample may be carry-over from other donors' samples. The sequenced material came from naive CD8+ T cells from PBMCs. The gene calls are TRBV4-3 and TRBJ1-1; perhaps TRBD1 as D (5 bases). The CDR3 loop reads CASSQVHRMNTEAFF. The CDR3 nucleotides read TGCGCCAGCAGCCAAGTGCACAGGATGAACACTGAAGCTTTCTTT.